This note documents a single TCR beta chain sequence. These data are taken from a study of cytomegalovirus exposure and HLA in healthy donors. CDR1 and CDR2 (germline): LGHNA, YSLEER. V gave up 0 bases and J gave up 8 bases, with 13 bases separating them. The CDR3 runs to 14 residues. 60 Vbeta and 13 Jbeta primers were used in PCR. Assay: immunoSEQ multiplex PCR; the TCRdb copy retains only in-frame clones and omits some. Here the sample table reports 30,000 to 35,000 clones. The source of this sequence is a woman aged 35 to 49 in good health and CMV-seropositive. Sequenced sample: PBMCs. The chain employs TRBV4-3 and TRBJ1-2; D unresolved. CDR3 sequence reads: CASSQDNLREGYTF. Written as DNA, the CDR3 is TGCGCCAGCAGCCAAGATAACCTTAGAGAGGGCTACACCTTC.